The present T cell receptor beta chain was sequenced within a study of tumor-infiltrating lymphocytes in primary liver carcinoma. In germline, CDR1 is MDHEN, CDR2 SYDVKM. The CDR3 consists of 15 residues. V was clipped by 8 bases and J by 3 bases, with 19 bases between them. The input was around 530 ng total RNA; TCR beta cDNA was made from it with a constant-region primer. It was through three nested multiplex PCR rounds of slightly modified ARM-PCR that TCR beta libraries arose. With TRBV1-TRBV30 forward primers and a C-beta reverse primer, the first two PCR rounds were run for roughly 10 cycles each. In TCRdb, the multiplex PCR reads were re-called with MiXCR into one record per CDR3 protein. Here the sample spans about 320,000 distinct CDR3 sequences, 55% to 65% being singletons. Germline DNA was also extracted, and blood RNA derived from unsorted whole blood. It was before surgery that four milliliters of peripheral blood were collected.

The V call is TRBV28, the J call TRBJ2-5; possible D gene TRBD1, 6 bases. The sequence derives from a man aged 35-49 years with primary liver carcinoma and hepatitis B virus infection. The specimen was peripheral blood. The CDR3 nucleotides read TGTGCCAGCCAGGGGATTTGGAATTATGAAGAGACCCAGTACTTC. Protein sequence: CASQGIWNYEETQYF.